This T cell receptor (beta chain) was retrieved from a study of beta chain features in type 1 diabetes. Reverse transcribing all isolated RNA meant expressed TCRB transcripts were sequenced. Generated by immunoSEQ multiplex PCR, the TCRdb table keeps only in-frame clones and is missing some. Among under 950,000 clones, roughly a sixth were seen once, and the ten largest hold 0.023%. Sequencing was done on a sample of naive CD4+ T cells from blood. The clonotype comes from a woman younger than 35 in good health.

CDR3 sequence reads: CASSERNSNQPQHF. The CDR3 nucleotides read TGTGCCAGCAGTGAACGAAATAGCAATCAGCCCCAGCATTTT. The chain links TRBV2 to TRBJ1-5, with D unresolved. Trimming shortened V by 2 bases and J by 0 bases, and 5 bases separated the two germline ends. The germline gives CDR1 SNHLY, CDR2 FYNNEI. The CDR3 has 14 residues.